A selection of T cell receptor beta chains follows, all from one sample in a study of blood T cell repertoires in COVID-19. Method: immunoSEQ multiplex PCR; TCRdb's copy keeps in-frame clones and lacks some. The profile shows around 180,000 clones, under 85% of them singletons. The specimen sequenced was PBMCs or T cells enriched from blood (not recorded which). All receptors derive from a man aged 50 to 59 who had recovered from COVID-19. CDR3s leave out the opening cysteine and the closing phenylalanine or tryptophan. The order of the fields is V gene, clone size, CDR3 protein. Clone size is stated in some rows and not others, as once, few, many or a class when expanded.

v_call: TRBV24-1
clone_size: -
cdr3_aa: ATRDNGSGNTIY

v_call: TRBV7-9
clone_size: -
cdr3_aa: ASSPGTGTGAF

v_call: TRBV27
clone_size: -
cdr3_aa: ASSPGTTNQPQH

v_call: TRBV20-1
clone_size: few
cdr3_aa: SAKQGREAF

v_call: TRBV18
clone_size: -
cdr3_aa: ASSPPEGFLGEQY

v_call: TRBV2
clone_size: few
cdr3_aa: ASSSDRPQY

v_call: TRBV19
clone_size: -
cdr3_aa: ASSMEIATSTDTQY

v_call: TRBV20-1
clone_size: -
cdr3_aa: SAQRGNEQF

v_call: TRBV7-2
clone_size: -
cdr3_aa: ASSVSGTNTEAF

v_call: TRBV12-3/TRBV12-4
clone_size: once
cdr3_aa: ASAPPEANTQY

v_call: TRBV3-1/TRBV3-2
clone_size: -
cdr3_aa: ASSQDSTDVGDT

v_call: TRBV7-9
clone_size: once
cdr3_aa: ASSLGTSGGTRTGELF

v_call: TRBV7-8
clone_size: -
cdr3_aa: ASSSPLETYLDSGANVLT

v_call: TRBV19
clone_size: -
cdr3_aa: ATRGYTEAF

v_call: TRBV12-5
clone_size: -
cdr3_aa: ASGLGWAAQETQY

v_call: TRBV2
clone_size: -
cdr3_aa: ASSDRVMNTEAF

v_call: TRBV5-5
clone_size: -
cdr3_aa: ASSLVTNQPQH

v_call: TRBV6-5
clone_size: -
cdr3_aa: ASSRLAGNTGELF

v_call: TRBV18
clone_size: once
cdr3_aa: ASSPPGQLTNQPQH

v_call: TRBV7-2
clone_size: -
cdr3_aa: ASSLSKTEAF

v_call: TRBV27
clone_size: -
cdr3_aa: ASSWDTSATNEKLF

v_call: TRBV18
clone_size: -
cdr3_aa: ASSPETALNTIY

v_call: TRBV3-1/TRBV3-2
clone_size: -
cdr3_aa: ASSLKRLRGGGTNIQY

v_call: TRBV9
clone_size: -
cdr3_aa: ASSVGGRTGTEQY

v_call: TRBV11-2
clone_size: -
cdr3_aa: ASSLGGAGETQY

v_call: TRBV5-1
clone_size: -
cdr3_aa: ASSTWTRSEDEQF

v_call: TRBV20-1
clone_size: -
cdr3_aa: SASISGAGYGYT

v_call: TRBV6-2/TRBV6-3
clone_size: once
cdr3_aa: ASSPTKPTYNEQF

v_call: TRBV7-8
clone_size: once
cdr3_aa: ASTVSVAEPGANVLT

v_call: TRBV6-5
clone_size: -
cdr3_aa: ASSTGGNYGYT

v_call: TRBV20-1
clone_size: -
cdr3_aa: SAKEAWGYT

v_call: TRBV5-1
clone_size: few
cdr3_aa: ASSFRTAYEQY

v_call: TRBV9
clone_size: few
cdr3_aa: ASSADRDYQQETQY

v_call: TRBV29-1
clone_size: few
cdr3_aa: SVESGQGGGYT

v_call: TRBV7-2
clone_size: -
cdr3_aa: ASSPRWTGNEAF

v_call: TRBV5-1
clone_size: -
cdr3_aa: ASSGGQGTEAF

v_call: TRBV7-2
clone_size: -
cdr3_aa: ASSPAARFETQY

v_call: TRBV6-6
clone_size: -
cdr3_aa: ASSLPTGETQY

v_call: TRBV6-1
clone_size: -
cdr3_aa: ASSEWKIGQGRTGELF

v_call: TRBV11-2
clone_size: -
cdr3_aa: ASRPAGPYNEQF

v_call: TRBV20-1
clone_size: -
cdr3_aa: SATGGNEQF

v_call: TRBV12-3/TRBV12-4
clone_size: -
cdr3_aa: ASTVTGNSPLH